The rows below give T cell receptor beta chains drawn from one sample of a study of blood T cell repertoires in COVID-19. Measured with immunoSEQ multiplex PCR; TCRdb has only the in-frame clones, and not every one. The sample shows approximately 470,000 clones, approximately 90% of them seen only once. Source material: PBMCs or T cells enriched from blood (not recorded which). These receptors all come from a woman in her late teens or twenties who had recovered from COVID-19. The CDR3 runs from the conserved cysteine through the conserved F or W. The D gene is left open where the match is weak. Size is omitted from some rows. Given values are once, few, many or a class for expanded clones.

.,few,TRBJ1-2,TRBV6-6,CASSYARTDYGYTF,TGTGCCAGCAGTTACGCTAGGACAGACTATGGCTACACCTTC
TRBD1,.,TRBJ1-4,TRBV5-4,CASSTEGQGEKLFF,TGTGCCAGCAGCACAGAGGGACAGGGGGAAAAACTGTTTTTT
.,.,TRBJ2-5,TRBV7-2,CASSFDRTQETQYF,TGTGCCAGCAGCTTTGACAGGACCCAAGAGACCCAGTACTTC
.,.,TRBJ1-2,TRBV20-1,CSASQGGYTF,TGCAGTGCTAGTCAGGGTGGCTACACCTTC
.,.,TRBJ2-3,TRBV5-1,CASSLDGASTDTQYF,TGCGCCAGCAGCTTGGACGGTGCTAGCACAGATACGCAGTATTTT
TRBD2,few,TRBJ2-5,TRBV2,CASTLGRGGGETQYF,TGTGCCAGCACCCTTGGGAGGGGCGGGGGAGAGACCCAGTACTTC
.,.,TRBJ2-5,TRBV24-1,CATSDPRRGETQYF,TGTGCCACCAGTGATCCTCGACGGGGTGAGACCCAGTACTTC
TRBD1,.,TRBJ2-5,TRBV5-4,CASSLPSGGTGQETQYF,TGTGCCAGCAGCTTGCCTTCTGGGGGGACAGGCCAAGAGACCCAGTACTTC
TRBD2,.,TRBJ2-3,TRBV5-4,CASSSGLGGYTDTQYF,TGTGCCAGCAGCTCGGGTCTGGGGGGGTACACAGATACGCAGTATTTT
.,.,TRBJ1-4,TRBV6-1,CASSELWGRDREKLFF,TGTGCCAGCAGTGAATTATGGGGCAGGGATCGCGAAAAACTGTTTTTT
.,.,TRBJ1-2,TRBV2,CASRRQTANYGYTF,TGTGCCAGCAGGAGGCAGACAGCTAACTATGGCTACACCTTC
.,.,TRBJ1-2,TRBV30,CAQGFYGYTF,TGTGCCCAGGGTTTTTATGGCTACACCTTC
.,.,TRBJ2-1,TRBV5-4,CASSLVAGNEQFF,TGTGCCAGCAGCTTGGTGGCAGGGAATGAGCAGTTCTTC
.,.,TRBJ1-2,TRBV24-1,CATSRSMILLWLHLRF,.
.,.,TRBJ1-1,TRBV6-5,CASSYQGLSTEAFF,TGTGCCAGCAGTTACCAGGGATTGAGCACTGAAGCTTTCTTT